This passage covers 9 T cell receptor beta chains from one sample sequenced in a study of blood T cell repertoires in COVID-19. Generated by immunoSEQ multiplex PCR, the TCRdb table keeps only in-frame clones and is missing some. There are 50,000 to 65,000 clones in the sample; around 92% occur only once, and around 4.3% lies in the top ten. Sequenced material: peripheral blood. These receptors all stem from a man between 45 and 60 years old with active COVID-19.

The table lists this clone with a count of one. The chain recombines TRBV11-2 with TRBJ1-1; a weak D match, TRBD1 (5 bases). With 3 bases removed from V and 0 bases from J, the gap between germline ends came to 17 bases. Germline V CDR1 and CDR2: SGHAT, FQNNGV. The CDR3 is 17 residues long. The CDR3 loop reads CASSFLEGIGVNTEAFF. CDR3 sequence (DNA): TGTGCCAGCAGCTTTTTGGAGGGGATCGGGGTGAACACTGAAGCTTTCTTT.

The J gene is TRBJ1-1, the V gene TRBV5-6, with 7 bases identical to TRBD1. CDR1 is SGHDT, CDR2 YYEEEE, per germline. CDR3 size: 15 residues. J gave up 5 bases and V 1 base, and 8 bases lay outside the gene matches. The CDR3 is CASSLFRGRRTEAFF. CDR3 DNA sequence: TGTGCCAGCAGCTTGTTCAGGGGGAGAAGGACTGAAGCTTTCTTT.

V usage is TRBV27 and J usage is TRBJ2-7; D gene unclear. V dropped 2 bases and J dropped 2 bases, with 13 bases sitting between them. CDR1 is MNHEY and CDR2 is SMNVEV in the germline V gene (reference sequence). This CDR3 is 15 amino acids long. The CDR3 protein is CASSLLPRLTYEQYF. The CDR3, as DNA: TGTGCCAGCAGTTTACTACCGCGTTTGACCTACGAGCAGTACTTC.

The rearrangement links TRBV19 to TRBJ2-7; 7 bases agree with TRBD1. The V and J ends lost 5 bases and 3 bases, in that order; junction bases with no gene match: 13. This CDR3 contains 16 residues. Germline CDR1 reads LNHDA; CDR2 reads SQIVND (reference sequence). For the CDR3, the DNA is TGTGCCAGTAGTCTCATTCATGGACAGGTTGGCTACGAGCAGTACTTC. Amino acids: CASSLIHGQVGYEQYF.

V and J are TRBV12-3 or TRBV12-4 and TRBJ1-2, with a tentative D call TRBD1 (6 bases). V lost 5 bases, J lost 8 bases, and 12 bases lay in between. This CDR3 has 12 amino acids. The CDR3 DNA reads as TGTGCCAGCAGTCAGGGGTTAGGGGGCTACACCTTC. This gives the protein CASSQGLGGYTF.

The DNA for the CDR3 is TGTGCCAGCAGCCCGGGACTAGCGGGGACAGATACGCAGTATTTT. It encodes CASSPGLAGTDTQYF. J is TRBJ2-3 and V is TRBV6-2 or TRBV6-3; the match to TRBD2 covers 13 bases. Germline CDR1 and CDR2: MNHEY and SVGEGT. This CDR3 is 15 amino acids long. Unmatched junction bases numbered 3, after V lost 6 bases and J lost 3 bases.

The chain recombines TRBV7-2 with TRBJ2-3, with 11 nucleotides matching TRBD2. Losses at the gene ends were 0 bases for V and 8 bases for J; bases not matched to a gene: 4. The CDR3 runs to 15 residues. Per germline, CDR1 SGHTA and CDR2 FQGNSA. The CDR3 coding sequence is TGTGCCAGCAGCTTAGCCCCCGGGACTAGCGGTACGCAGTATTTT. Amino acid sequence: CASSLAPGTSGTQYF.

The chain uses TRBV28 and TRBJ2-5; TRBD2 might be the D (6 bases). The CDR3 extends over 14 amino acids. Germline values: CDR1 MDHEN, CDR2 SYDVKM. V gave up 0 bases and J gave up 4 bases, with 9 bases separating them. For the CDR3, the DNA is TGTGCCAGCAGTTTATGGGTGGGACTAGAGACCCAGTACTTC. Its translation: CASSLWVGLETQYF.

The V gene is TRBV5-5, the J gene TRBJ2-3; 11 positions agree with TRBD2. The CDR3 totals 16 residues. From germline, CDR1 is SGHKS and CDR2 YYEKEE (reference sequence). The junction had 3 bases not matched to a gene; V was cut back by 1 base and J by 2 bases. In DNA, the CDR3 is TGTGCCAGCAGCTTGCTAGCGGGAGGCCTCACAGATACGCAGTATTTT. This encodes CASSLLAGGLTDTQYF.